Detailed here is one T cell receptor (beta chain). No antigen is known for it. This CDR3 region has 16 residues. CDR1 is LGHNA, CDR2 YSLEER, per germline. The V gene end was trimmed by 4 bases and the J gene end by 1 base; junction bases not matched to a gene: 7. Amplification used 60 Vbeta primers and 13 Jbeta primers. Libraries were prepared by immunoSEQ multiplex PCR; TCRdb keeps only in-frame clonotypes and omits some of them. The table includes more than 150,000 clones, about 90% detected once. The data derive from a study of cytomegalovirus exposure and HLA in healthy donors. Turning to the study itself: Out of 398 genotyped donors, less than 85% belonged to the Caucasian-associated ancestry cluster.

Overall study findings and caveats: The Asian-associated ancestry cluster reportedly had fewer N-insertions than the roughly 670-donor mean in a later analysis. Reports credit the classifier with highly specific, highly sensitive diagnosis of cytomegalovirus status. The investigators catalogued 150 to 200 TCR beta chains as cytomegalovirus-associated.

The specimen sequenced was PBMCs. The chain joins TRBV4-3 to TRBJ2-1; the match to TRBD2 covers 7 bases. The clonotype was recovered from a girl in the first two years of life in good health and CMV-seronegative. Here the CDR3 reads CASSPLGGRSYNEQFF. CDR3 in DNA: TGCGCCAGCAGCCCACTGGGAGGGAGATCCTACAATGAGCAGTTCTTC.